These 16 T cell receptor beta chains came from one sample sequenced in a study of blood T cells in healthy people across ages. The use of a sample-barcoded 5' primer and a J-beta primer mix characterized a second PCR of roughly 7 to 11 cycles. TCRdb used MiXCR to reprocess the 5' RACE reads, holding one entry per CDR3 protein. The sample lists over a million distinct CDR3 sequences; around 59% were seen once. The sample comprised blood. The receptor set was obtained from a man aged 18 to 30 in good health.

This sequence joins TRBV4-2 and TRBJ1-2; possibly TRBD1 for D (5 bases). CDR1 is LGHNA and CDR2 is YNFKEQ in the germline V gene. This CDR3 region has 14 residues. The ends were cut back, 3 bases at V and 8 bases at J, with 16 bases in the middle. As DNA, the CDR3 is TGTGCCAGCAGCCAGCTCACGGCAGGGCACGGCTACACCTTC. Its protein product is CASSQLTAGHGYTF.

Only a few counts were recorded for this clonotype. This sequence joins TRBV27 and TRBJ2-1; 12 nucleotides match TRBD2. The CDR3 has 16 amino acids. The V and J ends lost 3 bases and 5 bases, in that order; junction bases with no gene match: 5. The germline CDR1 and CDR2 sequences are MNHEY and SMNVEV (reference sequence). DNA of the CDR3: TGTGCCAGCAGTTTCCTAAGGACTAGCGGGAACAATGAGCAGTTCTTC. Its protein is CASSFLRTSGNNEQFF.

This clonotype was observed a handful of times. This rearrangement joins TRBV7-9 to TRBJ2-7; no firm D call. With 1 base removed from V and 2 bases from J, the gap between germline ends came to 18 bases. Looked up from germline, CDR1 is SEHNR and CDR2 is FQNEAQ (reference sequence). This CDR3 has 17 amino acids. The DNA for the CDR3 is TGTGCCAGCAGCTTAGGGTCCCTGACGACACCTCCCTACGAGCAGTACTTC. The encoded protein is CASSLGSLTTPPYEQYF. Filled out from reference TRBV7-9 and TRBJ2-7, the complete variable domain reads DTGVSQNPRHKITKRGQNVTFRCDPISEHNRLYWYRQTLGQGPEFLTYFQNEAQLEKSRLLSDRFSAERPKGSFSTLEIQRTEQGDSAMYLCASSLGSLTTPPYEQYFGPGTRLTVT.

This clonotype was observed a few times. V gene TRBV5-1 combines with J gene TRBJ2-1; D call uncertain. Germline loops: CDR1 SGHRS, CDR2 YFSETQ. The CDR3 is 13 amino acids. Trimming left V 4 bases short and J 1 base short, with 6 bases between. In DNA, the CDR3 is TGCGCCAGCAGCCAGGAATCCTACAATGAGCAGTTCTTC. Encoded protein: CASSQESYNEQFF.

J is TRBJ2-1 and V is TRBV7-9; 13 nucleotides match TRBD2. The CDR3 has 18 residues. Germline V gene data show CDR1 as SEHNR and CDR2 as FQNEAQ (reference sequence). V was clipped by 5 bases and J by 0 bases; unmatched bases: 7. The CDR3 DNA is TGTGCCAGCAGCACCTCAAGGACTAGCGGGAGCTCCTACAATGAGCAGTTCTTC. Translating it yields CASSTSRTSGSSYNEQFF.

The chain joins TRBV27 to TRBJ2-2; TRBD2 agrees at 8 bases. The ends lost 5 bases at V and 6 bases at J; junction bases unmatched: 11. This CDR3 contains 16 residues. The germline CDR1 and CDR2 sequences are MNHEY and SMNVEV (reference sequence). The CDR3 DNA is TGTGCCAGCAGTGCACCGGGACTAGGGGATGCCGGGGAGCTGTTTTTT. It yields the protein CASSAPGLGDAGELFF.

This clonotype was counted only a few times. The rearrangement uses TRBV20-1 and TRBJ2-5; 7 nucleotides agree with TRBD2. CDR1 DFQATT and CDR2 SNEGSKA come from the germline V gene (reference sequence). This CDR3 has 14 residues. V was pared by 6 bases and J by 5 bases, with 12 bases of the junction left unmatched. CDR3 nucleotide sequence: TGCAGTGCACCGGGACTACCCCCATTCGAGACCCAGTACTTC. Translating gives CSAPGLPPFETQYF.

This clonotype has only one observation. The chain has TRBV9 and TRBJ1-1; maybe TRBD1 (5 bases). In germline, CDR1 is SGDLS, CDR2 YYNGEE. The germline V and J ends were trimmed by 0 bases and 4 bases, with 10 bases remaining between them. The CDR3 has 14 residues. The CDR3 sequence is CASSVEAGFTEAFF. The CDR3 bases are TGTGCCAGCAGCGTAGAGGCAGGGTTCACTGAAGCTTTCTTT.

This clonotype was counted between two and nine times. V usage is TRBV3-1 and J usage is TRBJ2-1; D is uncertain. The V end was cut by 4 bases, the J end by 8 bases, with 9 bases between. This CDR3 has 12 residues. Per germline, CDR1 LGHDT and CDR2 YNNKEL (reference sequence). Here the CDR3 reads CASSRRLDEQFF. CDR3 DNA sequence: TGTGCCAGCAGCCGACGATTGGATGAGCAGTTCTTC.

This rearrangement joins TRBV27 to TRBJ2-7; possibly TRBD2 for D (5 bases). This CDR3 is built from 14 residues. The V and J ends lost 5 bases and 0 bases respectively, with 11 bases between them. In germline, CDR1 is MNHEY, CDR2 SMNVEV (reference sequence). The CDR3 loop is CASSHGLNSYEQYF. CDR3 coding DNA: TGTGCCAGCAGTCACGGACTTAACTCCTACGAGCAGTACTTC.

This chain links TRBV6-2 or TRBV6-3 with TRBJ2-7, with no clear D. The V end lost 2 bases, the J end lost 5 bases, and 13 bases lay between the germline ends. The CDR3 loop spans 14 amino acids. Germline-derived CDR1 and CDR2 are MNHEY and SVGEGT. The CDR3 nucleotides read TGTGCCAGCAGTTACGCGATGGTCGGAGACGAGCAGTACTTC. Its translation: CASSYAMVGDEQYF.

CDR3 bases: TGTGCCAGCAGTGAAGGTGCTTCAAGCAATGAGCAGTTCTTC. Translated: CASSEGASSNEQFF. The chain links TRBV2 to TRBJ2-7; no clear D gene. The J call may be faulty, since TRBJ2-1 better matches the DNA end. This CDR3 is built from 14 residues. Germline assignment: CDR1 SNHLY and CDR2 FYNNEI.

The chain uses TRBV20-1 and TRBJ1-1, with 8 nucleotides matching TRBD1. The CDR3 is 14 amino acids. In germline, CDR1 is DFQATT, CDR2 SNEGSKA (reference sequence). V dropped 5 bases and J dropped 3; count of bases not matched to a gene: 8. CDR3 coding DNA: TGCAGTGCTCAACAGGGGGGCCCGGACACTGAAGCTTTCTTT. Its translation: CSAQQGGPDTEAFF.

The CDR3 region has the DNA TGTGCCAGCAGCCAAGTCGGGACATCATATGAAGAGCAGTACTTC. Translation gives CASSQVGTSYEEQYF. V and J are TRBV3-1 and TRBJ2-7; D possibly corresponds to TRBD1 (6 bases). Trimming left V 1 base short and J 7 bases short, with 17 bases between. There are 15 residues in the CDR3. Germline-derived CDR1 and CDR2 are LGHDT and YNNKEL (reference sequence).

The rearrangement links TRBV12-3 or TRBV12-4 to TRBJ2-5; D is ambiguous. Near its end, the DNA agrees better with TRBJ2-7, so the J call may be wrong. There are 12 residues in the CDR3. DNA for the CDR3: TGTGCCAGCTCCGGGTCTCCTTCCGAGCAGTACTTC. As protein: CASSGSPSEQYF.

This clonotype turned up a few times. This sequence joins TRBV20-1 and TRBJ2-3, with TRBD1 identical over 8 bases. The germline V gene encodes CDR1 DFQATT and CDR2 SNEGSKA (reference sequence). Unmatched junction bases numbered 10, after V lost 4 bases and J lost 4 bases. The CDR3 consists of 15 residues. The CDR3 nucleotides read TGCAGTGCTATCATTTGGACAGGGAGACCAGATACGCAGTATTTT. Its protein is CSAIIWTGRPDTQYF.